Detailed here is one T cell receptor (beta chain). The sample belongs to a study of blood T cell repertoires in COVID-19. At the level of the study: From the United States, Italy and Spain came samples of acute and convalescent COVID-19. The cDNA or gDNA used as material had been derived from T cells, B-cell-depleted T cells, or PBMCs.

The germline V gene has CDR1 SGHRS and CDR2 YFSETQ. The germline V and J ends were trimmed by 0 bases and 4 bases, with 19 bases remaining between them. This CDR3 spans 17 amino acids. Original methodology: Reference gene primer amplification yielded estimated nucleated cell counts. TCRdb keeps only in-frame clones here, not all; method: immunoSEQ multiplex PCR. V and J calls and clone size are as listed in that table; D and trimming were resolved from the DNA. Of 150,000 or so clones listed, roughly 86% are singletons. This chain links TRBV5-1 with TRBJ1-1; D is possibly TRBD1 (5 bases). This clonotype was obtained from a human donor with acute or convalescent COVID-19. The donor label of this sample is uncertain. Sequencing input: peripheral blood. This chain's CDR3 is CASSLVPGRPGGTEAFF. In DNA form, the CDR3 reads TGCGCCAGCAGCTTGGTTCCGGGGCGGCCCGGGGGCACTGAAGCTTTCTTT.